This T cell receptor (beta chain) appears in the sequencing data of a study of glioma-infiltrating T cells. V dropped 7 bases and J dropped 4 bases, with 10 bases sitting between them. The CDR3 loop spans 12 amino acids. CDR1 SEHNR and CDR2 FQNEAQ come from the germline V gene (reference sequence). Study outcomes and limitations: CDR3 overlap between tissue and blood was very small. Gliomas, especially low-grade, showed above-expected tissue-blood divergence; non-neoplastic patients showed below.

This clonotype was counted ten times or more. What it binds is not known. TCR alpha and beta CDR3 regions were amplified from RNA using iRepertoire nested multiplex PCR. TCRdb reanalysed the multiplex PCR reads using MiXCR and keeps one entry per CDR3 protein. The top ten clones hold approximately 38% of a sample with 90,000 or so distinct CDR3 sequences, about 37% of them seen once. Sequences were obtained from glioma tissue, nonneoplastic brain tissue, or PBMCs (not recorded which). The gene calls are TRBV7-9 and TRBJ1-1, with D unresolved. The TCR originated in a human donor with low-grade glioma or glioblastoma, undergoing nonglioma brain surgery, or in good health (not recorded which). The CDR3 loop reads CASTLGPTEAFF. The CDR3 DNA reads as TGTGCCAGCACCCTCGGGCCCACTGAAGCTTTCTTT. Full variable domain (missing parts from reference TRBV7-9 and TRBJ1-1): DTGVSQNPRHKITKRGQNVTFRCDPISEHNRLYWYRQTLGQGPEFLTYFQNEAQLEKSRLLSDRFSAERPKGSFSTLEIQRTEQGDSAMYLCASTLGPTEAFFGQGTRLTVV.